Given below is one T cell receptor (beta chain) in context. What it binds is not known. Use of 60 Vbeta and 13 Jbeta primers characterized the PCR. Produced via immunoSEQ multiplex PCR; TCRdb's table is partial and in-frame only. The sample includes about 20,000 clones. The entry originates in a study of cytomegalovirus exposure and HLA in healthy donors. At the level of the study: Approximately 200 million T cells yielded 100 million or so unique TCR beta sequences in earlier analysis.

J gave up 0 bases and V 3 bases, and 7 bases lay outside the gene matches. Germline assignment: CDR1 SQVTM and CDR2 ANQGSEA. The CDR3 extends over 15 amino acids. Study-level results: Association of a missense DCLRE1C variant with TCR beta V- and J-gene trimming was reported in a later analysis. In most subjects, TCR beta sequences reportedly gave accurate predictions of HLA-A and HLA-B alleles.

This TCR was recovered from a man aged 60 to 69 in good health and CMV-seropositive. Sequenced: PBMCs. This chain connects TRBV29-1 to TRBJ2-7; TRBD1 matches at 8 bases. CDR3 nucleotides: TGCAGCGTTGACGGGCGGACAGGGAGCTCCTACGAGCAGTACTTC. The encoded protein is CSVDGRTGSSYEQYF.